Following are 17 T cell receptor beta chains from one sample sequenced in a study of shared clonotypes between healthy human individuals. Clones were sequenced by immunoSEQ multiplex PCR, and TCRdb holds only the in-frame ones, with some missing. Here the sample spans 1.5 million to 2.5 million clones, about 94% being singletons. Naive CD8 cells comprised CD45RO-negative, CCR7-positively selected cells, excluding terminally differentiated effector memory CD45RA+ cells. The source material was naive CD8+ T cells sorted from blood. The receptor source for this set is a man younger than 30 in good health.

The chain recombines TRBV6-5 with TRBJ2-5; D possibly corresponds to TRBD1 (8 bases). Trimming removed 5 bases at V and 3 bases at J, with 13 bases between. The germline CDR1 and CDR2 sequences are MNHEY and SVGAGI. This CDR3 has 14 amino acids. The CDR3 spells CASSTGGAKETQYF. Written as DNA, the CDR3 is TGTGCCAGCAGTACAGGGGGGGCGAAAGAGACCCAGTACTTC.

The chain links TRBV6-4 to TRBJ1-4, with 9 bases matching TRBD1. Germline-derived CDR1 and CDR2 are MRHNA and SNTAGT. The CDR3 contains 18 residues. V shed 4 bases, J shed 7 bases, and the junction held 16 bases outside the gene matches. The CDR3 is CASSVTVPGQGGGEKLFF. The CDR3 region has the DNA TGTGCCAGCAGTGTTACCGTCCCGGGACAGGGAGGGGGTGAAAAACTGTTTTTT.

The chain combines TRBV10-2 with TRBJ2-3, with unresolved D. Germline values: CDR1 WSHSY, CDR2 SAAADI. Between the trimmed V and J ends, which lost 6 bases and 0 bases, there was a span of 13 bases. CDR3 length equals 15 residues. DNA for the CDR3: TGCGCCAGCAGCCGCACAGACCCTAGCACAGATACGCAGTATTTT. As protein: CASSRTDPSTDTQYF.

This chain links TRBV13 with TRBJ2-2; D call uncertain. CDR3 length: 12 amino acids. The germline V and J ends were trimmed by 7 bases and 5 bases, with 8 bases remaining between them. Germline V gene data show CDR1 as PRHDT and CDR2 as FYEKMQ (reference sequence). In nucleotides, the CDR3 is TGTGCCAGCATTGGTGTAACCGGGGAGCTGTTTTTT. Its translation is CASIGVTGELFF.

J is TRBJ2-4 and V is TRBV12-2. TRBV12-2 constitutes a pseudogene. CDR3 length: 17 amino acids. The CDR3 sequence is CASRSRLPTAAKNIQYF. Here the CDR3 DNA reads TGTGCAAGTCGCTCTCGGCTACCCACGGCTGCCAAAAACATTCAGTACTTC.

This clone was observed once. This sequence joins TRBV7-9 and TRBJ2-7, with D perhaps TRBD1 (6 bases). Germline values: CDR1 SEHNR, CDR2 FQNEAQ (reference sequence). The CDR3 has 15 residues. V lost 5 bases, J lost 0 bases, and 14 bases lay in between. The CDR3 DNA follows: TGTGCCAGCAGCCCAACAGGGCCCAGCTCCTACGAGCAGTACTTC. Its translation is CASSPTGPSSYEQYF. The full variable domain, its missing parts supplied by reference TRBV7-9 and TRBJ2-7, is DTGVSQNPRHKITKRGQNVTFRCDPISEHNRLYWYRQTLGQGPEFLTYFQNEAQLEKSRLLSDRFSAERPKGSFSTLEIQRTEQGDSAMYLCASSPTGPSSYEQYFGPGTRLTVT.

The CDR3 region has the DNA TGTGCCAGTAGTATATCAGCCAGGGCCCTTGACAATGAGCAGTTCTTC. Translated, it gives CASSISARALDNEQFF. This sequence joins TRBV19 and TRBJ2-1, with D possibly matching TRBD1 (5 bases). V lost 2 bases and J 5 bases, leaving 16 bases between the germline ends. CDR3 size: 16 residues. The germline V gene encodes CDR1 LNHDA and CDR2 SQIVND (reference sequence).

The V and J genes are TRBV7-9 and TRBJ2-7, with D unresolved. The CDR3 consists of 11 residues. The V end lost 4 bases, the J end lost 5 bases, and 6 bases lay between the germline ends. Per the germline V gene, CDR1 is SEHNR and CDR2 is FQNEAQ (reference sequence). For the CDR3, the DNA is TGTGCCAGCAGCTCAATGCACGAGCAGTACTTC. Amino acid sequence: CASSSMHEQYF.

This chain uses TRBV7-2 with TRBJ2-7; D possibly corresponds to TRBD1 (5 bases). Trimming removed 0 bases from V and 0 bases from J, with 15 bases in between. This CDR3 is built from 17 residues. The V gene's germline CDR1 is SGHTA and CDR2 FQGNSA. For the CDR3, the DNA is TGTGCCAGCAGCTTAGCGATTATTAAGGGGTTCTCCTACGAGCAGTACTTC. Translating it yields CASSLAIIKGFSYEQYF.

The CDR3 loop is CASRLQGYYGYTF. In DNA form, the CDR3 reads TGTGCCAGCAGACTTCAGGGGTACTATGGCTACACCTTC. The rearrangement uses TRBV6-1 and TRBJ1-2, with a weak D call TRBD1 (6 bases). V was cut by 6 bases and J by 3 bases, with 11 bases left in between. This CDR3 spans 13 amino acids. Germline CDR1 reads MNHNS; CDR2 reads SASEGT.

The rearrangement uses TRBV29-1 and TRBJ2-5; the D is unclear. The end of the DNA fits TRBJ2-7 better, so the J call may be wrong. The CDR3 sequence is 14 residues long. CDR1 is SQVTM and CDR2 is ANQGSEA in the germline V gene. The CDR3 loop is CSVVTPPSSYEQYF. The DNA of the CDR3 is TGCAGCGTTGTGACCCCGCCGAGCTCCTACGAGCAGTACTTC.

The chain combines TRBV13 with TRBJ1-1, with D possibly TRBD1 on 6 matching bases. Germline CDR1 is PRHDT and CDR2 is FYEKMQ (reference sequence). The CDR3 has 15 residues. Trimming removed 5 bases from V and 1 base from J, with 14 bases in between. The CDR3 bases are TGTGCCAGCAGCACGACGACAGGAACGAACACTGAAGCTTTCTTT. Amino acids: CASSTTTGTNTEAFF.

The chain recombines TRBV11-2 with TRBJ2-7; perhaps TRBD1 as D (6 bases). Germline CDR1 SGHAT, CDR2 FQNNGV. V gave up 5 bases and J gave up 3 bases, with 17 bases separating them. This CDR3 spans 15 amino acids. Here the CDR3 reads CASSALGDTFYEQYF. In nucleotides, the CDR3 is TGTGCCAGCAGCGCCCTGGGGGACACGTTCTACGAGCAGTACTTC.

V and J are TRBV25-1 and TRBJ2-1, with 8 bases lining up with TRBD2. The J segment lost 2 bases and the V segment lost 1 base, leaving 4 bases of the junction unmatched. The CDR3 sequence is 16 residues long. Germline V gene lookup returns CDR1 MGHDK and CDR2 SYGVNS. Here the CDR3 reads CASSELGLVTYNEQFF. In DNA form, the CDR3 reads TGTGCCAGCAGTGAATTGGGACTAGTGACCTACAATGAGCAGTTCTTC. Supplemented by reference TRBV25-1 and TRBJ2-1, the full variable domain reads EADIYQTPRYLVIGTGKKITLECSQTMGHDKMYWYQQDPGMELHLIHYSYGVNSTEKGDLSSESTVSRIRTEHFPLTLESARPSHTSQYLCASSELGLVTYNEQFFGPGTRLTVL.

The V call is TRBV13, the J call TRBJ2-3; D unclear. CDR1 PRHDT and CDR2 FYEKMQ come from the germline V gene (reference sequence). V lost 4 bases, J lost 6 bases, and 14 bases lay in between. The CDR3 extends over 14 amino acids. CDR3 bases: TGTGCCAGCAGCTCTCGACATTATCAGGATACGCAGTATTTT. Protein: CASSSRHYQDTQYF.

The CDR3 reads CASSLAGSRQETQYF. The CDR3 nucleotides are TGCGCCAGCAGCTTGGCGGGCAGCAGACAAGAGACCCAGTACTTC. This chain connects TRBV5-1 to TRBJ2-5; D is undetermined. This CDR3 region has 15 residues. V was clipped by 0 bases and J by 2 bases, with 11 bases between them. Germline V CDR1 and CDR2: SGHRS, YFSETQ.

This rearrangement joins TRBV5-4 to TRBJ1-2; maybe TRBD1 (5 bases). V was clipped by 5 bases and J by 1 base, with 12 bases between them. Per the germline V gene, CDR1 is SGHNT and CDR2 is YYREEE (reference sequence). The CDR3 has 14 residues. The DNA of the CDR3 is TGTGCCAGCAGACCCTGGGGGAGTAACTATGGCTACACCTTC. It specifies CASRPWGSNYGYTF.